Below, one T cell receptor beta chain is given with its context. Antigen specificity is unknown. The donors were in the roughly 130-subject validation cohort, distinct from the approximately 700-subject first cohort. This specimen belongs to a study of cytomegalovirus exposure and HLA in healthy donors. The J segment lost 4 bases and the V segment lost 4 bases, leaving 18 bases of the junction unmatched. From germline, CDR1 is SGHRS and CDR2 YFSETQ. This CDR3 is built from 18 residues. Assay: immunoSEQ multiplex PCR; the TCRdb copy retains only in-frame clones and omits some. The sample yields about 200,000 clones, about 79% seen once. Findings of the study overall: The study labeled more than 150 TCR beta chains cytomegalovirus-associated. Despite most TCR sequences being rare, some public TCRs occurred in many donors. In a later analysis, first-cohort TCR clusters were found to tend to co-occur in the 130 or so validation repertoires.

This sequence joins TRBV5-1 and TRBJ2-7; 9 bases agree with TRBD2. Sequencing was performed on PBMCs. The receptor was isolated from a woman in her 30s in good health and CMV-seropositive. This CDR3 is CASSPGDSGSLARYEQYF. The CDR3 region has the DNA TGCGCCAGCAGCCCGGGTGATAGCGGGAGCCTAGCGCGATACGAGCAGTACTTC.